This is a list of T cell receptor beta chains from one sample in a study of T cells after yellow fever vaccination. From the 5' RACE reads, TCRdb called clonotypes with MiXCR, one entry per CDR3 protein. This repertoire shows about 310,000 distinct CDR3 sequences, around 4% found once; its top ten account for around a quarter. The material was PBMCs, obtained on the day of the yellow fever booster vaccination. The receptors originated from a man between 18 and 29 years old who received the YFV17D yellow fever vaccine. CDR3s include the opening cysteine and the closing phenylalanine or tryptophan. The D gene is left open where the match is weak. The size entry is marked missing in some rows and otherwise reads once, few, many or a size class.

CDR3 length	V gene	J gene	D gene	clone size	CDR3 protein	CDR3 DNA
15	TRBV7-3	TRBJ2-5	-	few	CASSRPPDAQETQYF	TGTGCCAGCAGCAGACCCCCGGACGCCCAAGAGACCCAGTACTTC
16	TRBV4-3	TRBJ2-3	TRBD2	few	CASSQASAGVTDTQYF	TGCGCCAGCAGCCAGGCCTCAGCGGGGGTCACAGATACGCAGTATTTT
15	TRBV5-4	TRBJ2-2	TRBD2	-	CASRVAGTNTGELFF	TGTGCCAGCAGGGTAGCGGGGACTAACACCGGGGAGCTGTTTTTT
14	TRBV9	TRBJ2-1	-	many	CASSVDWGLNEQFF	TGTGCCAGCAGCGTAGACTGGGGCCTCAATGAGCAGTTCTTC
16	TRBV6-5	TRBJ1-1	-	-	CASSPGRQTLSTEAFF	TGTGCCAGCAGCCCCGGCAGACAGACCTTGAGCACTGAAGCTTTCTTT
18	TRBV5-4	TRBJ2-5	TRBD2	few	CASSLGNIAGGPRETQYF	TGTGCCAGCAGCTTGGGGAACATAGCGGGGGGGCCGCGGGAGACCCAGTACTTC
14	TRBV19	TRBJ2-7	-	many	CASSIGGGTYEQYF	TGTGCCAGTAGTATAGGTGGCGGGACCTACGAGCAGTACTTC
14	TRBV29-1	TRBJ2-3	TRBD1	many	CSVDATGGPDTQYF	TGCAGCGTTGACGCGACAGGGGGCCCAGATACGCAGTATTTT
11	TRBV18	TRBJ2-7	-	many	CASSRLYEQYF	TGTGCCAGCTCACGGCTCTACGAGCAGTACTTC
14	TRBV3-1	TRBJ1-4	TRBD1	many	CASSRDRVGEKLFF	TGTGCCAGCAGCCGGGACAGGGTCGGGGAAAAACTGTTTTTT
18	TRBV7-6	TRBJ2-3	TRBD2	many	CASSLAPPLAGGPDTQYF	TGTGCCAGCAGCTTAGCGCCCCCACTAGCGGGGGGGCCGGATACGCAGTATTTT
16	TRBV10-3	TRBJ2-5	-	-	CAISERRGTGQETQYF	TGTGCCATCAGTGAGAGAAGGGGAACTGGGCAAGAGACCCAGTACTTC
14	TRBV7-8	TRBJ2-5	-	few	CASSPGRGWETQYF	TGTGCCAGCAGCCCAGGCCGGGGGTGGGAGACCCAGTACTTC
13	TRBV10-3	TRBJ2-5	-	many	CAISPGGWETQYF	TGTGCCATCAGTCCGGGGGGCTGGGAGACCCAGTACTTC
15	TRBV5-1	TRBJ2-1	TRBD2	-	CASRLLAGGGNEQFF	TGCGCCAGCAGACTCCTAGCGGGGGGAGGGAATGAGCAGTTCTTC
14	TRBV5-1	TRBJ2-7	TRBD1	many	CASSTPGQPYEQYF	TGCGCCAGCAGCACCCCGGGACAGCCCTACGAGCAGTACTTC
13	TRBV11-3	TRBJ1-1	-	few	CASSLVSYTEAFF	TGTGCCAGCAGCTTAGTGTCCTACACTGAAGCTTTCTTT
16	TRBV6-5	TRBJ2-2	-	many	CASTKRARVSTGELFF	TGTGCCAGCACCAAACGGGCACGAGTTAGCACCGGGGAGCTGTTTTTT
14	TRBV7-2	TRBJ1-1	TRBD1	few	CASSTGAAGTEAFF	TGTGCCAGCAGCACAGGGGCGGCTGGCACTGAAGCTTTCTTT
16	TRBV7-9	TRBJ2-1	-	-	CASSLSPGLMNNEQFF	TGTGCCAGCAGCTTATCACCGGGACTTATGAACAATGAGCAGTTCTTC
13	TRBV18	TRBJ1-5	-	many	CASSPGGGQPQHF	TGTGCCAGCTCACCGGGGGGGGGTCAGCCCCAGCATTTT
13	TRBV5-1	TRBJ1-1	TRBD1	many	CASSYTGVTEAFF	TGCGCCAGCAGTTACACAGGGGTCACTGAAGCTTTCTTT
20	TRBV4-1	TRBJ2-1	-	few	CASSQDLRGALLELNNEQFF	TGCGCCAGCAGCCAAGATCTACGGGGGGCCCTACTCGAACTAAACAATGAGCAGTTCTTC
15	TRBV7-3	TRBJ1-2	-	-	CASSLDPRTAYGYTF	TGTGCCAGCAGCTTAGATCCCCGGACAGCCTATGGCTACACCTTC
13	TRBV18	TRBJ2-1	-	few	CASSPPAWNEQFF	TGTGCCAGCTCACCACCGGCGTGGAATGAGCAGTTCTTC
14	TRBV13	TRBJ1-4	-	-	CASSSRGTNEKLFF	TGTGCCAGCAGCTCCAGGGGCACGAATGAAAAACTGTTTTTT
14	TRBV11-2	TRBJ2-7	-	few	CASSPPRRNYEQYF	TGTGCCAGCAGCCCCCCGAGGCGTAACTACGAGCAGTACTTC